The clone carrying this T cell receptor beta chain was counted many times. Its antigen remains unknown. This sample was taken from a study of blood T cells in healthy people across ages. Together with a sample-barcoded 5' primer, a J-beta primer mix was included in a second PCR lasting about 6 to 11 cycles. CDR3-containing paired-end reads numbered at least 2.5 million in each sample. Via MiXCR, TCRdb re-called the 5' RACE reads, giving one row per CDR3 protein. The profile shows hundreds of thousands of distinct CDR3 sequences, 22% of them singletons. This CDR3 has 11 residues. Trimming stripped 11 bases from V and 4 bases from J, with 10 bases between. Study-level points and caveats: Greater diversity and more naive CD4+ cells were seen in long-lived donors than in aged donors.

The chain joins TRBV12-3 or TRBV12-4 to TRBJ2-3; a weak D match, TRBD2 (6 bases). Sequenced input: blood. This clonotype was obtained from a man in his 70s in good health. CDR3 nucleotides: TGTGCCTCCCGACTAGCAGATACGCAGTATTTT. Its translation: CASRLADTQYF.